The 22 T cell receptor beta chains in this list originate from one sample, sequenced in a study of TIL therapy for anti-PD-1-resistant metastatic lung cancer. As for time point: pre-treatment sample, taken before nivolumab and TIL therapy. Most excised metastases sampled were pleural nodules or supraclavicular lymph nodes. The immunoSEQ assay was v3. Profiled with immunoSEQ multiplex PCR; TCRdb holds only in-frame clones, not every one. The sample records fewer than 15,000 clones, approximately 72% being singletons. Sequences were derived from tumor tissue, sampled at baseline. The receptors were gathered from a woman between 25 and 85 years old with non-small cell lung cancer.

The CDR3 reads CAKAGDWEETQYF. CDR3 nucleotides: TGTGCCAAGGCAGGGGATTGGGAAGAGACCCAGTACTTC. The chain uses TRBV21-1 and TRBJ2-5; TRBD1, the table's D call, lacks a check against the DNA. TRBV21-1 represents a pseudogene. The CDR3 has 13 amino acids.

In its sample, this clone ranks as medium-sized. This chain uses TRBV9 with TRBJ1-6; TRBD1 matches 7 bases. Germline-derived CDR1 and CDR2 are SGDLS and YYNGEE. The CDR3 is 15 amino acids. J was trimmed by 8 bases and V by 0 bases; bases with no gene match: 5. The CDR3 spells CASSVGQGKDSPLHF. CDR3 nucleotides: TGTGCCAGCAGCGTAGGACAGGGTAAGGATTCACCCCTCCACTTT. Variable domain in full (rest from reference TRBV9 and TRBJ1-6): DSGVTQTPKHLITATGQRVTLRCSPRSGDLSVYWYQQSLDQGLQFLIQYYNGEERAKGNILERFSAQQFPDLHSELNLSSLELGDSALYFCASSVGQGKDSPLHFGNGTRLTVT.

V and J are TRBV5-3 and TRBJ2-1; 7 bases fit TRBD2. TRBV5-3 counts as an open reading frame of uncertain function. Trimming took 3 bases from V and 0 from J; bases not matched to a gene: 15. The CDR3 length is 19 residues. CDR3 amino acids: CARSWRGSAGVSSYNEQFF. As DNA, the CDR3 is TGTGCCAGAAGCTGGCGCGGAAGCGCGGGGGTGAGCTCCTACAATGAGCAGTTCTTC.

The chain employs TRBV18 and TRBJ2-1; 9 positions match TRBD1. V lost 5 bases, J lost 4 bases, and 9 bases stayed unmatched. CDR1 KGHSH and CDR2 LQKENI come from the germline V gene. The CDR3 is 16 residues long. Here the CDR3 reads CASSRAGTGFYNEQFF. As DNA, the CDR3 is TGTGCCAGCTCAAGAGCCGGGACAGGGTTTTACAATGAGCAGTTCTTC.

The chain joins TRBV7-3 to TRBJ2-5; 7 bases align to TRBD2. Germline assignment: CDR1 SGHTA and CDR2 FQGTGA. Unmatched junction bases numbered 4, after V lost 5 bases and J lost 1 base. There are 14 residues in the CDR3. CDR3 amino acids: CASSRGGPQETQYF. The CDR3 DNA is TGTGCCAGCAGCCGGGGAGGGCCCCAAGAGACCCAGTACTTC.

This clone was picked up one time. J is TRBJ1-2 and V is TRBV28; D perhaps matches TRBD1 (6 bases). Germline values: CDR1 MDHEN, CDR2 SYDVKM. The CDR3 extends over 14 amino acids. V gave up 5 bases and J gave up 4 bases, with 14 bases separating them. CDR3 nucleotide sequence: TGTGCCAGCAGTCTCCAGGGGCTTTCCTATGGCTACACCTTC. Protein sequence: CASSLQGLSYGYTF.

This clone has just a few counts. J is TRBJ2-2 and V is TRBV9; the D is unclear. The CDR3 has 15 amino acids. Trimming stripped 3 bases from V and 1 base from J, with 10 bases between. Germline values: CDR1 SGDLS, CDR2 YYNGEE. CDR3 sequence reads: CASSANPGNTGELFF. As DNA, the CDR3 is TGTGCCAGCAGCGCCAACCCCGGGAACACCGGGGAGCTGTTTTTT.

This clone was picked up a small number of times. The chain links TRBV2 to TRBJ1-4; 7 nucleotides agree with TRBD1. V lost 1 base and J lost 11; bases outside the gene matches: 10. CDR1 and CDR2 from the germline V gene are SNHLY and FYNNEI. This CDR3 has 15 residues. Here the CDR3 reads CASSEEGQAQGKLFF. DNA for the CDR3: TGTGCCAGCAGTGAAGAAGGACAGGCCCAAGGTAAACTGTTTTTT.

The CDR3 DNA reads TGTGCCAGCAGCTCCAGGGGGCGATACAATGAGCAGTTCTTC. This sequence encodes CASSSRGRYNEQFF. This chain connects TRBV7-2 to TRBJ2-1; TRBD1 matches 8 bases. This CDR3 comprises 14 residues. J was trimmed by 4 bases and V by 4 bases; bases with no gene match: 3. The germline gives CDR1 SGHTA, CDR2 FQGNSA.

The chain links TRBV19 to TRBJ1-1, with D maybe TRBD1 (6 bases). CDR1 is LNHDA, CDR2 SQIVND, per germline (reference sequence). V lost 4 bases, J lost 1 base, and 10 bases lay in between. There are 14 residues in the CDR3. This CDR3 reads CASSTGHTNTEAFF. The DNA of the CDR3 is TGTGCCAGTAGTACGGGACACACGAACACTGAAGCTTTCTTT.

The chain uses TRBV7-6 and TRBJ2-7, with unresolved D. The CDR3 consists of 14 residues. Germline lookup yields CDR1 SGHVS and CDR2 FNYEAQ. V shed 2 bases and J shed 7 bases, with 15 bases lying between them. The CDR3 bases are TGTGCCAGCAGCTTACGGAGTGACGGTCGAGAGCAGTACTTC. This sequence encodes CASSLRSDGREQYF.

This clone was counted once. V gene TRBV18 combines with J gene TRBJ2-7; maybe TRBD1 (6 bases). Between the trimmed V and J ends, which lost 0 bases and 6 bases, there was a span of 12 bases. Germline V gene data show CDR1 as KGHSH and CDR2 as LQKENI. The CDR3 sequence is 14 residues long. In DNA form, the CDR3 reads TGTGCCAGCTCACCACCAGGGGACATTGGCGAGCAGTACTTC. It translates to CASSPPGDIGEQYF.

V gene TRBV6-9 combines with J gene TRBJ1-2, with 9 bases aligning to TRBD1. The CDR3 has 14 amino acids. V was pared by 0 bases and J by 8 bases, with 4 bases of the junction left unmatched. Germline V gene lookup returns CDR1 MNHGY and CDR2 SVAAGI. The CDR3 reads CASSYSRQGEGYTF. CDR3 DNA: TGTGCCAGCAGTTATTCGAGACAGGGGGAAGGCTACACCTTC.

The V call is TRBV15, the J call TRBJ2-3, with 11 bases that match TRBD2. The V segment lost 0 bases and the J segment 7 bases; nucleotides outside the gene matches: 6. The CDR3 is made up of 16 amino acids. The germline CDR1 and CDR2 sequences are LNHNV and YYDKDF (reference sequence). CDR3 sequence reads: CATSRDRGTSGNTQYF. The CDR3 DNA is TGTGCCACCAGCAGAGATCGGGGGACTAGCGGTAATACGCAGTATTTT.

The chain recombines TRBV4-2 with TRBJ2-5; no reliable D call. Germline loops: CDR1 LGHNA, CDR2 YNFKEQ. Trimming left V 0 bases short and J 0 bases short, with 14 bases between. The CDR3 consists of 17 residues. CDR3 in amino acids: CASSQDGVLRYQETQYF. The CDR3 nucleotides are TGTGCCAGCAGCCAAGATGGGGTATTGAGGTACCAAGAGACCCAGTACTTC.

The gene calls are TRBV6-1 and TRBJ1-5; D is possibly TRBD1 (6 bases). CDR3 size: 15 residues. Germline CDR1 is MNHNS and CDR2 is SASEGT. The ends were cut back, 5 bases at V and 6 bases at J, with 17 bases in the middle. The CDR3 coding sequence is TGTGCCAGCAGTCCACAGGGAGGGGTCGGTCAGCCCCAGCATTTT. It encodes CASSPQGGVGQPQHF.

This clone showed up just a few times. This chain links TRBV2 with TRBJ1-2; no reliable D call. V lost 7 bases, J lost 2 bases, and 11 bases lay in between. Per germline, CDR1 SNHLY and CDR2 FYNNEI. The CDR3 runs 13 residues. The CDR3 region has the DNA TGTGCCAGCATTCGGGAGCCCAACTATGGCTACACCTTC. Translation gives CASIREPNYGYTF.

V gene TRBV5-6 combines with J gene TRBJ2-7; 10 nucleotides agree with TRBD1. The J segment lost 5 bases and the V segment lost 4 bases, leaving 9 bases of the junction unmatched. Germline lookup yields CDR1 SGHDT and CDR2 YYEEEE. The CDR3 is made up of 15 amino acids. The CDR3 spells CASSTPGTGAHEQYF. CDR3 nucleotides: TGTGCCAGCAGCACCCCTGGGACAGGGGCCCACGAGCAGTACTTC.

This clone was observed a few times. The genes are TRBV4-1 and TRBJ1-4; tentatively, D is TRBD1 (6 bases). Germline CDR1 and CDR2: MGHRA and YSYEKL. The CDR3 loop spans 13 amino acids. The germline V and J ends were trimmed by 10 bases and 8 bases, with 17 bases remaining between them. The CDR3, as DNA: TGCGCCACTACGGACAGTTTCCAGGAAAAACTGTTTTTT. The encoded protein is CATTDSFQEKLFF.

The rearrangement links TRBV28 to TRBJ2-1; 10 bases agree with TRBD2. CDR1 is MDHEN and CDR2 is SYDVKM in the germline V gene. Trimming cost V 5 bases and J 8 bases; bases outside gene matches: 18. The CDR3 is 18 residues long. This CDR3 reads CASSLLGLAAYRVDEQFF. The CDR3 DNA follows: TGTGCCAGCAGTCTACTCGGACTAGCGGCTTACAGGGTGGATGAGCAGTTCTTC.

This rearrangement joins TRBV5-5 to TRBJ2-2; D remains ambiguous. V lost 0 bases and J lost 0, with 3 bases in between. Germline CDR1 reads SGHKS; CDR2 reads YYEKEE (reference sequence). The CDR3 contains 14 residues. The DNA of the CDR3 is TGTGCCAGCAGCTTGGTGTCGAACACCGGGGAGCTGTTTTTT. Translation gives CASSLVSNTGELFF.

This clone was detected only a few times. The V call is TRBV6-1, the J call TRBJ2-3; tentatively, D is TRBD2 (5 bases). The CDR3 length is 13 residues. Trimming cost V 4 bases and J 2 bases, with 7 bases left between them. Germline CDR1 reads MNHNS; CDR2 reads SASEGT. CDR3 residues: CASSAGITDTQYF. The CDR3 DNA follows: TGTGCCAGCAGTGCCGGGATCACAGATACGCAGTATTTT.